This entry lists 23 T cell receptor beta chains sequenced from one sample in a study of blood T cells in healthy people across ages. Sample-barcoded 5' priming and a J-beta primer mix drove a second PCR of about 6 to 12 cycles. One entry per CDR3 protein, called by TCRdb with MiXCR from the 5' RACE reads. This table has about 680,000 distinct CDR3 sequences, more than 40% appearing once. The specimen was blood. These receptors all come from a woman between 55 and 75 years old in good health.

Ten or more counts support this clonotype. The chain employs TRBV20-1 and TRBJ2-5, with 7 bases fitting TRBD1. V trimming: 6 bases; J trimming: 4 bases; junction bases outside the gene matches: 20. The CDR3 covers 17 residues. Germline CDR1 and CDR2: DFQATT and SNEGSKA (reference sequence). In DNA form, the CDR3 reads TGCAGTGCACCGGACAGGTCTGGTTCCACCGGGATAGAGACCCAGTACTTC. This gives the protein CSAPDRSGSTGIETQYF.

The chain links TRBV28 to TRBJ1-6; D gene uncertain. The CDR3 length is 13 residues. Trimming cost V 8 bases and J 1 base, with 6 bases left between them. Germline assignment: CDR1 MDHEN and CDR2 SYDVKM. The CDR3, as DNA: TGTGCCAGCTGGAGTTCCTATAATTCACCCCTCCACTTT. Its translation is CASWSSYNSPLHF.

This clonotype has more than one count but fewer than ten. V usage is TRBV20-1 and J usage is TRBJ2-5, with D perhaps matching TRBD1 (5 bases). Germline lookup yields CDR1 DFQATT and CDR2 SNEGSKA (reference sequence). Trimming cost V 1 base and J 2 bases, with 11 bases left between them. The CDR3 runs 14 residues. CDR3 DNA sequence: TGCAGTGCTAGAGTGAGCAGGGTACAAGAGACCCAGTACTTC. Translated: CSARVSRVQETQYF.

The CDR3 bases are TGTGCCAGCAGCGGGGTGAACTCCTACGAGCAGTACTTC. This sequence encodes CASSGVNSYEQYF. The V gene is TRBV27, the J gene TRBJ2-7; D may be TRBD2 (5 bases). V was clipped by 6 bases and J by 0 bases, with 9 bases between them. The length of the CDR3 is 13 residues. Germline V CDR1 and CDR2: MNHEY, SMNVEV (reference sequence).

J is TRBJ2-5 and V is TRBV6-2 or TRBV6-3; 14 bases are shared with TRBD2. J lost 11 bases, V lost 4 bases, and 27 bases had no gene match. The V gene's germline CDR1 is MNHEY and CDR2 SVGEGT. The CDR3 sequence is 21 residues long. The CDR3 coding sequence is TGTGCCAGCAGTTTCTTACCAGGGACTAGCGGGGGCCGTCATGTATTTGGGATGCAGTACTTC. It is translated as CASSFLPGTSGGRHVFGMQYF.

The chain joins TRBV18 to TRBJ2-7, with TRBD2 matching over 7 bases. V gave up 3 bases and J gave up 6 bases; unmatched junction bases: 8. The CDR3 sequence is 14 residues long. Germline loops: CDR1 KGHSH, CDR2 LQKENI. As DNA, the CDR3 is TGTGCCAGCTCACCTACTCGGGGGGAGAGCGAGCAGTACTTC. This sequence encodes CASSPTRGESEQYF.

This clonotype has only a few counts. The chain joins TRBV6-2 or TRBV6-3 to TRBJ1-6; D is ambiguous. The CDR3 covers 15 residues. In germline, CDR1 is MNHEY, CDR2 SVGEGT. V was clipped by 2 bases and J by 0 bases, with 5 bases between them. CDR3 loop: CASSYESSYNSPLHF. The CDR3 bases are TGTGCCAGCAGTTACGAGAGCTCCTATAATTCACCCCTCCACTTT.

This clonotype was seen a few times. V is TRBV4-3 and J is TRBJ2-3; D remains unclear. The CDR3 totals 17 residues. The V and J ends lost 2 bases and 2 bases respectively, with 17 bases between them. CDR1 and CDR2 (germline): LGHNA, YSLEER. In DNA, the CDR3 is TGCGCCAGCAGCCAAACACCCGCTCTGGGATACACAGATACGCAGTATTTT. This encodes CASSQTPALGYTDTQYF.

This clonotype was observed a few times. V usage is TRBV3-1 and J usage is TRBJ2-7; no reliable D call. The DNA end is a closer match to TRBJ2-5, so the J assignment may be wrong. The germline V gene encodes CDR1 LGHDT and CDR2 YNNKEL (reference sequence). The CDR3 totals 14 residues. The CDR3 protein is CASSQDAGLKTQYF. DNA of the CDR3: TGTGCCAGCAGCCAAGATGCAGGATTAAAGACCCAGTACTTC.

Note on this clonotype: The junction differs from germline at one of its ends, possibly a read error. The chain employs TRBV4-2 and TRBJ2-1; D call uncertain. CDR1 is LGHNA and CDR2 is YNFKEQ in the germline V gene. The CDR3 is made up of 14 amino acids. CDR3 sequence: CTSSQGDTTGEQFF. The CDR3 region has the DNA TGTACCAGCAGCCAAGGTGACACGACGGGTGAGCAGTTCTTC.

On this clonotype itself: An end of the junction does not agree with germline; a read error may underlie this. This chain links TRBV24-1 with TRBJ2-1; TRBD1 might be the D (6 bases). This CDR3 has 16 amino acids. The germline CDR1 and CDR2 sequences are KGHDR and SFDVKD. The CDR3 loop reads CATSDWGQGKDNEQFF. As DNA, the CDR3 is TGCGCCACCAGTGACTGGGGGCAGGGAAAGGACAATGAGCAGTTCTTC.

With regard to this clonotype: Compared with germline, one end of the junction differs, possibly owing to a read error. V is TRBV7-2 and J is TRBJ1-2, with D possibly being TRBD1 (6 bases). CDR3 length: 15 residues. CDR1 and CDR2 from the germline V gene are SGHTA and FQGNSA. The CDR3 coding sequence is TGTGCCAGCAGCTCCCGGGACAAGGGTAACTATGGCCACACCTTC. This codes for CASSSRDKGNYGHTF.

The chain joins TRBV7-3 to TRBJ2-5; TRBD1 matches 8 bases. The DNA end is more similar to TRBJ2-7, so the J call may be wrong. Germline-derived CDR1 and CDR2 are SGHTA and FQGTGA. This CDR3 region has 16 residues. The CDR3 region has the DNA TGTGCCAGCAGCAAACAACCGACAGGGGCCAGCTACGAGCAGTACTTC. It specifies CASSKQPTGASYEQYF.

A few counts support this clonotype. This chain uses TRBV20-1 with TRBJ2-5; 8 bases fit TRBD2. The length of the CDR3 is 16 residues. The trim removed 0 bases at V and 5 bases at J, leaving 11 bases unmatched. CDR1 and CDR2 (germline): DFQATT, SNEGSKA (reference sequence). As DNA, the CDR3 is TGCAGTGCTAGAGATCCGAATAGCGGGGATGTGGAGACCCAGTACTTC. Its translation: CSARDPNSGDVETQYF.

The genes are TRBV2 and TRBJ1-6, with 8 nucleotides matching TRBD1. This CDR3 has 15 amino acids. Germline CDR1 reads SNHLY; CDR2 reads FYNNEI. Trimming at V came to 6 bases and at J to 14 bases, leaving 15 bases not matched to a gene. The CDR3 DNA is TGTGCCAGCAGGGGAAACGCAGGGGGCGCAGAATCCCTCCACTTT. This encodes CASRGNAGGAESLHF.

This chain links TRBV28 with TRBJ2-3; a possible D gene is TRBD1 (6 bases). V was trimmed by 4 bases and J by 9 bases, leaving 17 bases between them. The CDR3 loop spans 14 amino acids. CDR1 MDHEN and CDR2 SYDVKM come from the germline V gene. CDR3 nucleotides: TGTGCCAGCAGTTCGGACAGCCGCACAGGAACGCAGTATTTT. It codes for CASSSDSRTGTQYF.

Regarding this clonotype: At one of its ends the junction is not consistent with the germline gene, which may arise from a read error. The V call is TRBV5-1, the J call TRBJ1-1, with a possible D match to TRBD1 (5 bases). The V gene's germline CDR1 is SGHRS and CDR2 YFSETQ. This CDR3 comprises 14 residues. The DNA for the CDR3 is TGCGTCAGCAGCTTGTTGGGCGGGGGCACTGAAGCTTTCTTT. This codes for CVSSLLGGGTEAFF.

V is TRBV4-2 and J is TRBJ2-1, with 7 bases fitting TRBD2. After removal of 4 bases from V and 5 bases from J, the junction contained 8 bases not matched to a gene. This CDR3 is 15 amino acids long. From germline, CDR1 is LGHNA and CDR2 YNFKEQ. DNA of the CDR3: TGTGCCAGCAGCCGCGCGAGCGGGACCAACAATGAGCAGTTCTTC. As protein: CASSRASGTNNEQFF.

The gene calls are TRBV2 and TRBJ2-3; no definite D call. CDR3 size: 18 residues. The ends were cut back, 5 bases at V and 2 bases at J, with 23 bases in the middle. Germline V lookup: CDR1 SNHLY, CDR2 FYNNEI. CDR3 in amino acids: CASSRTFGQRMDTDTQYF. For the CDR3, the DNA is TGTGCCAGCAGTCGAACCTTCGGGCAGAGGATGGACACAGATACGCAGTATTTT.

V is TRBV12-3 or TRBV12-4 and J is TRBJ1-6; D not certain. CDR3 length equals 13 residues. Trimming left V 3 bases short and J 11 bases short, with 11 bases between. The CDR3: CASSFGRYPPLHF. Written as DNA, the CDR3 is TGTGCCAGCAGTTTCGGCCGCTATCCACCCCTCCACTTT.

V and J are TRBV28 and TRBJ1-6; tentative D call: TRBD1 (5 bases). CDR3 length: 15 amino acids. V was pared by 4 bases and J by 10 bases, with 17 bases between. The germline CDR1 and CDR2 sequences are MDHEN and SYDVKM. The CDR3, as DNA: TGTGCCAGCAGTTACTACAGGAATCGGGAATCACCCCTCCACTTT. Translating it yields CASSYYRNRESPLHF.

DNA of the CDR3: TGTGCCAGCAGCCCTACTGTTATTGAGGGGACGGGGGAGACCGCAGATACGCAGTATTTT. It specifies CASSPTVIEGTGETADTQYF. The chain has TRBV28 and TRBJ2-3; possibly TRBD2 for D (6 bases). Trimming pared 6 bases from V and 4 bases from J, leaving 32 bases between. Germline V gene sequence: CDR1 MDHEN, CDR2 SYDVKM. The CDR3 is made up of 20 amino acids.

The chain recombines TRBV2 with TRBJ2-1; 10 nucleotides match TRBD1. CDR1 and CDR2 (germline): SNHLY, FYNNEI. The ends lost 6 bases at V and 10 bases at J; junction bases unmatched: 3. The CDR3 consists of 12 residues. The CDR3 nucleotides read TGTGCCAGCAGGGGACAGGGGTACGAGCAGTTCTTC. Translated, it gives CASRGQGYEQFF.